The source of this T cell receptor (beta chain) is a study of glioma-infiltrating T cells. Study results and limitations: Very few CDR3 sequences were shared between tissue and blood. Tissue-blood divergence was below expectation in non-neoplastic patients, above in gliomas.

As concerns this clonotype: No antigen is known for it. This may arise from a read error, as a much more abundant clone is one base away.

TCR alpha and beta CDR3 regions were amplified from RNA using iRepertoire nested multiplex PCR. One-step reverse transcription and amplification started from around 100-400 ng of tissue mRNA or PBMC total RNA. A single record per CDR3 protein comes from TCRdb applying MiXCR to the multiplex PCR reads. The sample carries 100,000 to 150,000 distinct CDR3 sequences, under 25% recorded once. Germline lookup yields CDR1 DFQATT and CDR2 SNEGSKA (reference sequence). Trimming left V 5 bases short and J 2 bases short, with 6 bases between. The CDR3 loop spans 11 amino acids. Sequenced material: glioma tissue, nonneoplastic brain tissue, or PBMCs (not recorded which). The origin of this receptor is a human donor with low-grade glioma or glioblastoma, undergoing nonglioma brain surgery, or in good health (not recorded which). The chain combines TRBV20-1 with TRBJ1-1; TRBD1 is a possible D gene (5 bases). The CDR3 sequence is CSAGGNTEAFF. CDR3 DNA: TGCAGTGCTGGGGGAAACACTGAAGCTTTCTTT.